This entry is about one T cell receptor beta chain. V lost 2 bases and J 0 bases, leaving 5 bases between the germline ends. This CDR3 is 13 amino acids long. CDR1 and CDR2 from the germline V gene are SQVTM and ANQGSEA. Libraries were prepared by immunoSEQ multiplex PCR; TCRdb keeps only in-frame clonotypes and omits some of them. The sample carries approximately 330,000 clones, roughly 90% recorded once. The data originate from a study of blood T cell repertoires in COVID-19. Across the whole study: Material from acute and convalescent COVID-19 was sourced from the United States, Italy and Spain.

The sequence was obtained from a woman in her fifties or sixties with active or convalescent COVID-19. Sequenced material: peripheral blood. The chain is built from TRBV29-1 and TRBJ1-3; D gene unclear. In nucleotides, the CDR3 is TGCAGCGTTGAATATGTCTCTGGAAACACCATATATTTT. This gives the protein CSVEYVSGNTIYF.